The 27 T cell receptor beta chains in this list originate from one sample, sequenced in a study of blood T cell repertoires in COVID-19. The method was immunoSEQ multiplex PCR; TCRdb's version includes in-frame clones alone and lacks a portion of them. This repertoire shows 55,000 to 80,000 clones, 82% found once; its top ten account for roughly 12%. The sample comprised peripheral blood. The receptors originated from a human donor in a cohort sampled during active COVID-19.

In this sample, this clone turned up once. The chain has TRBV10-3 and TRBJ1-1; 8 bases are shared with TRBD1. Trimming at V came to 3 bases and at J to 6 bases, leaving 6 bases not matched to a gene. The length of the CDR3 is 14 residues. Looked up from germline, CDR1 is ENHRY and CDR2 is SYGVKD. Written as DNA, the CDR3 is TGTGCCATCAGTGACCGACAGGGGTTATCTGAAGCTTTCTTT. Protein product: CAISDRQGLSEAFF.

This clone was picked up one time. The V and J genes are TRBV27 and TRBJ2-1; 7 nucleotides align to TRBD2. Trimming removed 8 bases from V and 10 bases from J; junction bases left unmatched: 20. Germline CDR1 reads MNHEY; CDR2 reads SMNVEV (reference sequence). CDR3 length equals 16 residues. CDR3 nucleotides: TGTGCCAGCGCGTTAATGATCAGGACTAGTTTGTCCGAGCAGTTCTTC. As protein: CASALMIRTSLSEQFF.

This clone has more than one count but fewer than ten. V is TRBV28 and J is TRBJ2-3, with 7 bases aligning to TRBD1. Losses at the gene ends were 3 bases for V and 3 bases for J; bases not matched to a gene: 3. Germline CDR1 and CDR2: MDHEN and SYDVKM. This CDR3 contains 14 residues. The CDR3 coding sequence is TGTGCCAGCAGTTTCATCAGGGGGACAGATACGCAGTATTTT. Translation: CASSFIRGTDTQYF.

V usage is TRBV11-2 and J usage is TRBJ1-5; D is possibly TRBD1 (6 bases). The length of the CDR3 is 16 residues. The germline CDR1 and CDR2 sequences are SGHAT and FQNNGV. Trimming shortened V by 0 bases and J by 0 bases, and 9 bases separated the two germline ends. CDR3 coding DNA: TGTGCCAGCAGCTTAGATGGACAGTATAGCAATCAGCCCCAGCATTTT. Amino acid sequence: CASSLDGQYSNQPQHF.

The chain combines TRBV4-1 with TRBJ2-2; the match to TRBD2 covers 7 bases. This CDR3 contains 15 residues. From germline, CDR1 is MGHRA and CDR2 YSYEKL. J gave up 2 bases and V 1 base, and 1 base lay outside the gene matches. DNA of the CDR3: TGCGCCAGCAGCCAAGTGACTAGCAACACCGGGGAGCTGTTTTTT. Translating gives CASSQVTSNTGELFF.

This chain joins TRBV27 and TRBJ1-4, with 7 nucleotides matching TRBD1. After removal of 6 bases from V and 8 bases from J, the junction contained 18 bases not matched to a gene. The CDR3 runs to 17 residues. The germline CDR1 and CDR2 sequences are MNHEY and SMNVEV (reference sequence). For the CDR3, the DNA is TGTGCCAGCAGCCGCTTACAAGGGGGCCCCAGACCAGAAAAACTGTTTTTT. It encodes CASSRLQGGPRPEKLFF.

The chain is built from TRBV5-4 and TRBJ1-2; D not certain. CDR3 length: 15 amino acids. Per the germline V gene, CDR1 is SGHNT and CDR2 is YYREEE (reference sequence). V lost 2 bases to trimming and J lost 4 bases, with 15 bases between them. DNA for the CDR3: TGTGCCAGCAGCTTCTCGGCAGGAACCTCCTATGGCTACACCTTC. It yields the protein CASSFSAGTSYGYTF.

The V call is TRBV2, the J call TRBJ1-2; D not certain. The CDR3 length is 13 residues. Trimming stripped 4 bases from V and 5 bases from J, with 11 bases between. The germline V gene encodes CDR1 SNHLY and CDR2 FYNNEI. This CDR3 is CASSVLVSYGYTF. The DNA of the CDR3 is TGTGCCAGCAGTGTCCTCGTCTCGTATGGCTACACCTTC.

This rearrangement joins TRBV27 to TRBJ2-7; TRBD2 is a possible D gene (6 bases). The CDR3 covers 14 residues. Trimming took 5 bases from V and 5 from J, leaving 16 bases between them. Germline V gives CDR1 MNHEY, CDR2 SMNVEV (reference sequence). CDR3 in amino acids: CASSNPGGLNEQYV. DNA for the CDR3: TGTGCCAGCAGTAACCCCGGGGGTTTGAACGAGCAGTACGTC.

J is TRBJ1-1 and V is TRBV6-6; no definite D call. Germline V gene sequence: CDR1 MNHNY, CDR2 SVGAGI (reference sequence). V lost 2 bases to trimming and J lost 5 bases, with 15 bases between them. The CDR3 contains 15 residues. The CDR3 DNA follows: TGTGCCAGCAGTTACGAAGAGGCGCGGAGAACTGAAGCTTTCTTT. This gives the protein CASSYEEARRTEAFF.

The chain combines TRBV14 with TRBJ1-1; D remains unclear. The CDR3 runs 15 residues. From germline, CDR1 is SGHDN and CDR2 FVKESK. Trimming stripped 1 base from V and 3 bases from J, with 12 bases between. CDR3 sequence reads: CASSQGRPSHTEAFF. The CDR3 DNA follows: TGTGCCAGCAGCCAAGGGAGACCCTCGCACACTGAAGCTTTCTTT.

In DNA form, the CDR3 reads TGCGCCAGCAGCCAAAAGACGGGGGTTACTGAAGCTTTCTTT. As protein: CASSQKTGVTEAFF. The chain uses TRBV5-1 and TRBJ1-1, with D possibly TRBD1 on 5 matching bases. CDR3 length equals 14 residues. In germline, CDR1 is SGHRS, CDR2 YFSETQ. V was shortened by 4 bases and J by 5 bases, with 15 bases between the two germline ends. Filled out from reference TRBV5-1 and TRBJ1-1, the complete variable domain reads KAGVTQTPRYLIKTRGQQVTLSCSPISGHRSVSWYQQTPGQGLQFLFEYFSETQRNKGNFPGRFSGRQFSNSRSEMNVSTLELGDSALYLCASSQKTGVTEAFFGQGTRLTVV.

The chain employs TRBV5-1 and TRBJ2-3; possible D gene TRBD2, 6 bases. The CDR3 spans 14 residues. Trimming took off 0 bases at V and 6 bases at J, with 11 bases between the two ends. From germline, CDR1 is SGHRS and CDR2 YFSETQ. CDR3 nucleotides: TGCGCCAGCAGCTTGGCCCCCCGGGGGGATACGCAGTATTTT. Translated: CASSLAPRGDTQYF.

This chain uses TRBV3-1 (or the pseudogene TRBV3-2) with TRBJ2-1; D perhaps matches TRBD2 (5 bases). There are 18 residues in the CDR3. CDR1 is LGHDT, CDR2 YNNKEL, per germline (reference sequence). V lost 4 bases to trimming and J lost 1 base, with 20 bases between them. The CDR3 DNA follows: TGTGCCAGCAGCCCCCCTCCGGGGTCCTATCAATCCTACAATGAGCAGTTCTTC. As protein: CASSPPPGSYQSYNEQFF.

As DNA, the CDR3 is TGTGCCAGCAGCTTGTCCGGGGGAGAGCAGTTCTTC. This gives the protein CASSLSGGEQFF. The chain combines TRBV7-9 with TRBJ2-1; weak D call: TRBD2 (6 bases). The CDR3 has 12 amino acids. Germline V lookup: CDR1 SEHNR, CDR2 FQNEAQ (reference sequence). The germline V and J ends were trimmed by 3 bases and 10 bases, with 10 bases remaining between them. The whole variable domain, filled in from reference TRBV7-9 and TRBJ2-1, reads DTGVSQNPRHKITKRGQNVTFRCDPISEHNRLYWYRQTLGQGPEFLTYFQNEAQLEKSRLLSDRFSAERPKGSFSTLEIQRTEQGDSAMYLCASSLSGGEQFFGPGTRLTVL.

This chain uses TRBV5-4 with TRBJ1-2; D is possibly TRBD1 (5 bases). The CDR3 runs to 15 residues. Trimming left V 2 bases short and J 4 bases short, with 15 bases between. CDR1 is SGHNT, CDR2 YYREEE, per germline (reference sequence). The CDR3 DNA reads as TGTGCCAGCAGCTTTGAACGTGTGACAGCCTATGGCTACACCTTC. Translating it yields CASSFERVTAYGYTF.

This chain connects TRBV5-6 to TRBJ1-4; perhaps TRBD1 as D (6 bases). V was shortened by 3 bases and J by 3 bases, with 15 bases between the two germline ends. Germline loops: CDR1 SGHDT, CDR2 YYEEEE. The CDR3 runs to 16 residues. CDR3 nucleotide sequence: TGTGCCAGCAGCTCGTTGTGGACAGCTCCTAATGAAAAACTGTTTTTT. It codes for CASSSLWTAPNEKLFF.

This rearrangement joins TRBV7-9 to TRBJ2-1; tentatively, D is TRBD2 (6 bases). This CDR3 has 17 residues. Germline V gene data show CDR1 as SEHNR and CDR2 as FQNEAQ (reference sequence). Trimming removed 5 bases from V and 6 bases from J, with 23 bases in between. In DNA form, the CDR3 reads TGTGCCAGCAGCCCCCACCCCCGGGCCGCCGGGAGCAATGAGCAGTTCTTC. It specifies CASSPHPRAAGSNEQFF.

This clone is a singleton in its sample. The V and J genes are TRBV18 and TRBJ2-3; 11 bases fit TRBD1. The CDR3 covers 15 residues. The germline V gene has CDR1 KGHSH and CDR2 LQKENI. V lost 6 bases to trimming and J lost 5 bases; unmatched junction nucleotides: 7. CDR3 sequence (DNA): TGTGCCAGCTCCGGACAGGGGGCGCAGTTAGATACGCAGTATTTT. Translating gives CASSGQGAQLDTQYF.

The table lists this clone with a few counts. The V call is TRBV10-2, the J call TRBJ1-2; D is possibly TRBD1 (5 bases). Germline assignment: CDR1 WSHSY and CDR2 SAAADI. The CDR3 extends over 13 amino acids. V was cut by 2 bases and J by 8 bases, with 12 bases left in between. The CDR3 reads CASSETPGSGYTF. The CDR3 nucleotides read TGCGCCAGCAGTGAGACTCCAGGGTCCGGCTACACCTTC.

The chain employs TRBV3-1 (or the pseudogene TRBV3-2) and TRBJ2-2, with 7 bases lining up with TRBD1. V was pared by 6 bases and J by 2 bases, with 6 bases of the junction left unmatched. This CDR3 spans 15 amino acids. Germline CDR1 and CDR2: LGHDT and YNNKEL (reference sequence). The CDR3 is CASSPDRVNTGELFF. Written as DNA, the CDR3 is TGTGCCAGCAGTCCCGACAGGGTAAACACCGGGGAGCTGTTTTTT.

The CDR3 DNA is TGTGCCAGCAGGCCGAGTGGTTGGGAGACCCAGTACTTC. This encodes CASRPSGWETQYF. This chain links TRBV12-3 or TRBV12-4 with TRBJ2-5; D remains ambiguous. V was shortened by 6 bases and J by 5 bases, with 13 bases between the two germline ends. The CDR3 length is 13 residues.

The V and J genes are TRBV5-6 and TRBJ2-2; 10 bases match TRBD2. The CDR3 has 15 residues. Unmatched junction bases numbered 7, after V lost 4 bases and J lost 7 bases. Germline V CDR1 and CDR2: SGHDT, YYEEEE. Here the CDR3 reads CASSPAGGPIGELFF. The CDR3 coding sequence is TGTGCCAGCAGCCCAGCGGGGGGGCCCATCGGGGAGCTGTTTTTT.

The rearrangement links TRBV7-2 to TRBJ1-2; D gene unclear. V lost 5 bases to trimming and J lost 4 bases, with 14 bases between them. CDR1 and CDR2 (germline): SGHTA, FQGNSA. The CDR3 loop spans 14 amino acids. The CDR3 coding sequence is TGTGCCAGCAGCACCATCGCTTCTAGCTATGGCTACACCTTC. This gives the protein CASSTIASSYGYTF. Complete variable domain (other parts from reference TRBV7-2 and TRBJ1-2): GAGVSQSPSNKVTEKGKDVELRCDPISGHTALYWYRQSLGQGLEFLIYFQGNSAPDKSGLPSDRFSAERTGGSVSTLTIQRTQQEDSAVYLCASSTIASSYGYTFGSGTRLTVV.

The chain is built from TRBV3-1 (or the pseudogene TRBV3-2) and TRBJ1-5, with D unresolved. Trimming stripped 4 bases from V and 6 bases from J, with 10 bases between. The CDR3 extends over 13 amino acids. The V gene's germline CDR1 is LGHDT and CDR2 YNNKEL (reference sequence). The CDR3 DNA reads TGTGCCAGCAGCCGCACGTCCAGTCAGCCCCAGCATTTT. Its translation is CASSRTSSQPQHF.

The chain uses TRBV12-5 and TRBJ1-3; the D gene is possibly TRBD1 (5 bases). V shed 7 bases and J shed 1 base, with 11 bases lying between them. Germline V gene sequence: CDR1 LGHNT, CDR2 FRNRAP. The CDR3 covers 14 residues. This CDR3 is CASARAGSGNTIYF. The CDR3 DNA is TGTGCTAGTGCCCGTGCAGGGTCTGGAAACACCATATATTTT.

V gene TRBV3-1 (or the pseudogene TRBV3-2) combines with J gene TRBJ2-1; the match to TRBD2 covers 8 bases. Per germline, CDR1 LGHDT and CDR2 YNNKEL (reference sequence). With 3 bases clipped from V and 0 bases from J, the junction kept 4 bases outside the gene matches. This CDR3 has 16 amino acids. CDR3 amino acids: CASSQPGTSSYNEQFF. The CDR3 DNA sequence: TGTGCCAGCAGCCAGCCTGGGACTAGCTCCTACAATGAGCAGTTCTTC.